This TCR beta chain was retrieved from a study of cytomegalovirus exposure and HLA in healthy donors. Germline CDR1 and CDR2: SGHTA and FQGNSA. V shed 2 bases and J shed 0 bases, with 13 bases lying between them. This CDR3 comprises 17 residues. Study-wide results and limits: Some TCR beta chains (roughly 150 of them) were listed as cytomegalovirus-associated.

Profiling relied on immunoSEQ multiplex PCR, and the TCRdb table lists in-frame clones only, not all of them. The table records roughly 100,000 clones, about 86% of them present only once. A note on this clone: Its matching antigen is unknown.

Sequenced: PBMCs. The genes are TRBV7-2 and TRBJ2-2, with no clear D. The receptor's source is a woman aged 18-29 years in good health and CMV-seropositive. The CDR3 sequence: CASSLSSRLANTGELFF. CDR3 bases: TGTGCCAGCAGCTTAAGTTCCCGATTAGCGAACACCGGGGAGCTGTTTTTT.